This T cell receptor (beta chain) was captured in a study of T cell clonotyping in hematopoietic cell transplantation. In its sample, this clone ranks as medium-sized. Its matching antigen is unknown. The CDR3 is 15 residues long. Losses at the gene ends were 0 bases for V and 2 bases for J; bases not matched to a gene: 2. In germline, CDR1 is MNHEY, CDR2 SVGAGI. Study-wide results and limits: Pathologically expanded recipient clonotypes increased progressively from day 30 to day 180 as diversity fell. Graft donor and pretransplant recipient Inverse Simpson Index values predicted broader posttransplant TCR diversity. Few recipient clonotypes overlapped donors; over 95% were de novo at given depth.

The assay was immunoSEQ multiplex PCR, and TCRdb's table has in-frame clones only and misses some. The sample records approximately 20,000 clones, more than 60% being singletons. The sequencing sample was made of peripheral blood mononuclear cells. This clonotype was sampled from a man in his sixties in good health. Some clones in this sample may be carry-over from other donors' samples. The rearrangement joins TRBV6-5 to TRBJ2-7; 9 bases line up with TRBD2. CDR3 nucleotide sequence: TGTGCCAGCAGTTACTCTACTAGCGGGCCCTACGAGCAGTACTTC. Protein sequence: CASSYSTSGPYEQYF.